These 3 T cell receptor beta chains originate from one sample sequenced in a study of beta chain features in type 1 diabetes. Of the isolated RNA, all was reverse transcribed, and so the sequenced material was expressed TCRB transcripts. The method was immunoSEQ multiplex PCR; TCRdb's version includes in-frame clones alone and lacks a portion of them. The table includes about 180,000 clones, more than 10% detected once. The sample was central memory CD4+ T cells from blood. These receptors were collected from a woman younger than 30 in good health.

This clone was seen a few times. The chain couples TRBV9 to TRBJ2-3; no clear D. The ends were cut back, 7 bases at V and 0 bases at J, with 9 bases in the middle. The CDR3 totals 13 residues. Germline V gives CDR1 SGDLS, CDR2 YYNGEE. The DNA of the CDR3 is TGTGCCAGCGGCCAACCTAGCACAGATACGCAGTATTTT. Translating gives CASGQPSTDTQYF.

Concerning this clone itself: The DNA is left out, because the CDR3 cannot be placed on it with certainty; the CDR3 is given as TCRdb lists it. The chain is built from TRBV29-1 and TRBJ2-3; TRBD1, the table's D call, was not compared with the DNA. Counting both end residues, the CDR3 totals 13 amino acids. Germline lookup yields CDR1 SQVTM and CDR2 ANQGSEA. CDR3 region: CSVGAGTGDGGYF.

The chain has TRBV5-6 and TRBJ2-7, with D unresolved. Trimming stripped 4 bases from V and 2 bases from J, with 4 bases between. The CDR3 contains 11 residues. Germline CDR1 reads SGHDT; CDR2 reads YYEEEE. The CDR3 DNA reads as TGTGCCAGCAGCATCACCTACGAGCAGTACTTC. Its protein is CASSITYEQYF.